Reported below is one T cell receptor beta chain. Likely a read error: the CDR3 ends without its conserved phenylalanine or tryptophan. No cell sorting was done before RNA was extracted from the tissue. This non-tumor lung sample came from over 3 cm beyond the tumor edge. TCRbeta libraries were built with three rounds of nested PCR, modified from ARM-PCR. TCRdb reanalysed the multiplex PCR reads using MiXCR and keeps one entry per CDR3 protein. The repertoire holds 60,000 to 90,000 distinct CDR3 sequences, with roughly 75% as singletons. The CDR3 runs 14 residues. Per the germline V gene, CDR1 is SGHNT and CDR2 is YYREEE (reference sequence). This entry comes from a study of tumor and adjacent non-tumor tissue in lung cancer.

This rearrangement joins TRBV5-4 to TRBJ2-3; 7 nucleotides match TRBD1. Sequenced sample: distant non-tumor lung tissue. The TCR originated in a woman between 45 and 60 years old with non-small cell lung cancer. The CDR3, as DNA: TGTGCCATCAGCCCGACAGGGAGTACAGATACGCAGTATTTG. This translates into CAISPTGSTDTQYL.